This T cell receptor beta chain originates from a study of shared clonotypes between healthy human individuals. Study observations and caveats: Clonotype sharing across donors was expected to vary with sequencing depth. Sampling covered blood only; tissue repertoires likely differ.

Healthy adults negative for HIV, lacking recent acute infections or vaccinations, served as donors. A word on this clone: Its specificity is unknown.

Sequencing used immunoSEQ multiplex PCR; TCRdb keeps in-frame clones, though not all of them. The sample has roughly 2,300,000 clones; roughly 92% are singletons. V shed 2 bases and J 4 bases; nucleotides not matched to a gene: 3. The CDR3 consists of 17 residues. Germline-derived CDR1 and CDR2 are SEHNR and FQNEAQ (reference sequence). The chain employs TRBV7-9 and TRBJ2-6; 12 bases align to TRBD1. The sequence was obtained from a young man in good health. Some clones in this sample may be carry-over from other donors' samples. Material: naive CD4+ T cells from PBMCs. Subset reported: CD45RA+ positively selected. The DNA for the CDR3 is TGTGCCAGCAGCTTATCGGGACAGGGGGCGGGGGCCAACGTCCTGACTTTC. It translates to CASSLSGQGAGANVLTF.